One and the same sample provided the 15 T cell receptor beta chains below, sequenced in a study of vaccination and CD4 T cells after COVID-19. No antigen is known for these receptors. Treatment specified: approximately nine-day PBMC culture with coronavirus spike peptide pools or control peptides (ViraFEST assay). An Oncomine TCR Beta short-read assay was used to sequence the DNA from cultured CD4+ T cells. TCRdb processed the PCR reads anew with MiXCR; each CDR3 protein has one entry. The sample shows some 18,000 distinct CDR3 sequences, 50% to 65% of them seen only once. Sequencing was carried out using CD4+ T cells from blood, cultured in vitro. The receptors derive from a human donor who had recovered from COVID-19.

V usage is TRBV30 and J usage is TRBJ2-1, with a weak D call TRBD2 (5 bases). Looked up from germline, CDR1 is GTSNPN and CDR2 is SVGIG (reference sequence). This CDR3 is 12 amino acids long. The ends were cut back, 1 base at V and 7 bases at J, with 8 bases in the middle. CDR3 nucleotides: TGTGCCTGGAGTGCTAGCCCTAATGAGCAGTTCTTC. This gives the protein CAWSASPNEQFF.

The chain's CDR3 is CSAPETYEQYF. CDR3 in DNA: TGCAGTGCTCCAGAAACCTACGAGCAGTACTTC. The V call is TRBV20-1, the J call TRBJ2-7, with D unresolved. V lost 5 bases to trimming and J lost 2 bases, with 7 bases between them. The CDR3 length is 11 residues. Germline CDR1 reads DFQATT; CDR2 reads SNEGSKA (reference sequence).

This CDR3 reads CTPLLAGSTSYEQYF. The CDR3 nucleotides read TGCACCCCCCTGCTGGCCGGGAGCACCTCCTACGAGCAGTACTTC. V gene TRBV20-1 combines with J gene TRBJ2-7; D may be TRBD2 (6 bases). CDR3 size: 15 residues. Germline V gene data show CDR1 as DFQATT and CDR2 as SNEGSKA (reference sequence).

The chain recombines TRBV24-1 with TRBJ2-3; tentatively, D is TRBD2 (6 bases). V was clipped by 3 bases and J by 1 base, with 13 bases between them. The CDR3 runs 16 residues. CDR1 and CDR2 (germline): KGHDR, SFDVKD. This chain's CDR3 is CATSDRAGGGTDTQYF. DNA of the CDR3: TGTGCCACCAGTGATAGAGCAGGAGGGGGCACAGATACGCAGTATTTT.

This clonotype has just one count. V usage is TRBV20-1 and J usage is TRBJ1-5, with D possibly TRBD1 on 6 matching bases. CDR3 length equals 13 residues. Germline CDR1 reads DFQATT; CDR2 reads SNEGSKA (reference sequence). V was shortened by 3 bases and J by 5 bases, with 11 bases between the two germline ends. The CDR3 loop reads CSASLRGDQPQHF. CDR3 nucleotide sequence: TGCAGTGCTAGCCTCAGGGGCGATCAGCCCCAGCATTTT.

This clonotype was seen only a few times. This chain joins TRBV20-1 and TRBJ1-6; no firm D call. The V gene's germline CDR1 is DFQATT and CDR2 SNEGSKA (reference sequence). Trimming left V 2 bases short and J 0 bases short, with 20 bases between. The CDR3 is 19 amino acids. CDR3 sequence: CSARQGQAFLSSYNSPLHF. In nucleotides, the CDR3 is TGCAGTGCTAGACAAGGGCAAGCATTCCTCAGCTCCTATAATTCACCCCTCCACTTT.

The table lists this clonotype with a few counts. This sequence joins TRBV21-1 and TRBJ2-7; the table's D call, TRBD2, has no DNA check behind it. TRBV21-1 is deemed a pseudogene. This CDR3 is built from 18 residues. In DNA, the CDR3 is TGTGCCAGCAGCAAAGCGCTACGGCTAGCGGGAGTAACGTACGAGCAGTACTTC. Amino acid sequence: CASSKALRLAGVTYEQYF.

The J gene is TRBJ1-3, the V gene TRBV7-2; the D gene is possibly TRBD1 (5 bases). Trimming removed 3 bases from V and 0 bases from J, with 12 bases in between. This CDR3 has 16 residues. Germline V gene lookup returns CDR1 SGHTA and CDR2 FQGNSA. Written as DNA, the CDR3 is TGTGCCAGCAGCTTGGGACGTCCGGCCTCTGGAAACACCATATATTTT. This translates into CASSLGRPASGNTIYF.

The rearrangement joins TRBV6-5 to TRBJ2-5; a weak D match, TRBD2 (6 bases). Germline CDR1 is MNHEY and CDR2 is SVGAGI. V was shortened by 0 bases and J by 5 bases, with 7 bases between the two germline ends. This CDR3 region has 13 residues. The CDR3 loop reads CASSYSEGETQYF. CDR3 DNA sequence: TGTGCCAGCAGTTACTCGGAGGGGGAGACCCAGTACTTC.

This clonotype turned up a few times. The chain combines TRBV29-1 with TRBJ1-2; D perhaps matches TRBD1 (5 bases). Per the germline V gene, CDR1 is SQVTM and CDR2 is ANQGSEA. Between the trimmed V and J ends, which lost 7 bases and 7 bases, there was a span of 22 bases. The CDR3 runs to 14 residues. The CDR3 protein is CSALQFQGEGGYTF. In DNA, the CDR3 is TGCAGCGCTCTGCAATTTCAGGGAGAAGGTGGCTACACCTTC.

The genes are TRBV12-3 or TRBV12-4 and TRBJ2-3; tentative D call: TRBD2 (5 bases). The CDR3 length is 12 residues. Trimming stripped 7 bases from V and 3 bases from J, with 8 bases between. The DNA of the CDR3 is TGTGCCAGCACTGGAGGAACAGATACGCAGTATTTT. It yields the protein CASTGGTDTQYF.

J is TRBJ2-1 and V is TRBV7-2; D is possibly TRBD2 (5 bases). This CDR3 has 14 residues. Trimming cost V 4 bases and J 2 bases, with 9 bases left between them. The germline CDR1 and CDR2 sequences are SGHTA and FQGNSA. CDR3 amino acids: CASSSPSTYNEQFF. DNA of the CDR3: TGTGCCAGCAGCTCCCCTAGCACCTACAATGAGCAGTTCTTC.

The V and J genes are TRBV6-2 or TRBV6-3 and TRBJ1-5; D unclear. The CDR3 covers 16 residues. Germline V gene data show CDR1 as MNHEY and CDR2 as SVGEGT. V lost 2 bases to trimming and J lost 0 bases, with 11 bases between them. CDR3 in DNA: TGTGCCAGCAGTTACCTCTTTCGTTATAGCAATCAGCCCCAGCATTTT. Residues: CASSYLFRYSNQPQHF.

The rearrangement uses TRBV7-9 and TRBJ1-1; TRBD1 matches 10 bases. Looked up from germline, CDR1 is SEHNR and CDR2 is FQNEAQ (reference sequence). The CDR3 is 17 amino acids. J lost 0 bases, V lost 6 bases, and 10 bases had no gene match. CDR3 sequence: CASREDRGRGMNTEAFF. The CDR3 nucleotides read TGTGCCAGCAGGGAAGACAGGGGGCGCGGAATGAACACTGAAGCTTTCTTT.

The chain carries TRBV28 and TRBJ1-1, with D possibly TRBD1 on 5 matching bases. The CDR3 totals 14 residues. Per the germline V gene, CDR1 is MDHEN and CDR2 is SYDVKM. V was pared by 3 bases and J by 5 bases, with 13 bases between. DNA of the CDR3: TGTGCCAGCAGTTTGCCGGGAGAGGGGACTGAAGCTTTCTTT. It is translated as CASSLPGEGTEAFF.